The 8 T cell receptor beta chains given below trace back to one sample, sequenced in a study of PD-1 blockade in classical Hodgkin lymphoma. Data came from immunoSEQ multiplex PCR; TCRdb stores just in-frame clones and leaves some out. The profile covers under 130,000 clones, with about nine tenths appearing a single time and 15% to 20% taken by the ten largest. Time point meaning: cycle 4 day 1 (C4D1), after more than 5 weeks of nivolumab. All trial patients relapsed after autologous stem cell transplantation. The starting material was peripheral blood mononuclear cells (PBMCs), obtained before the fourth cycle of nivolumab. The source of these receptors is a human donor with classical Hodgkin lymphoma.

The chain joins TRBV7-2 to TRBJ1-4, with a tentative D call TRBD1 (5 bases). The CDR3 contains 15 residues. Germline assignment: CDR1 SGHTA and CDR2 FQGNSA. V was shortened by 3 bases and J by 5 bases, with 13 bases between the two germline ends. CDR3 DNA: TGTGCCAGCAGCTTGGGCGGGGGTTCGAATGAAAAACTGTTTTTT. Translation: CASSLGGGSNEKLFF.

This clone was recorded once. V usage is TRBV2 and J usage is TRBJ2-7; TRBD2 aligns across 10 bases. Looked up from germline, CDR1 is SNHLY and CDR2 is FYNNEI. This CDR3 is 15 amino acids long. The V and J ends lost 4 bases and 3 bases, in that order; junction bases with no gene match: 6. The CDR3 DNA reads TGTGCCAGCAGTGTAGCGGGAGGACTCCTCTACGAGCAGTACTTC. Protein: CASSVAGGLLYEQYF.

The rearrangement uses TRBV7-2 and TRBJ2-7; D is ambiguous. V lost 1 base and J 3 bases, leaving 4 bases between the germline ends. The germline CDR1 and CDR2 sequences are SGHTA and FQGNSA. The CDR3 has 12 amino acids. CDR3 sequence (DNA): TGTGCCAGCAGCTTAGATCTCTACGAGCAGTACTTC. Translated, it gives CASSLDLYEQYF.

This sequence joins TRBV5-1 and TRBJ2-3; 7 bases fit TRBD2. Germline V gene sequence: CDR1 SGHRS, CDR2 YFSETQ. V shed 2 bases, J shed 6 bases, and the junction held 12 bases outside the gene matches. The CDR3 sequence is 16 residues long. This CDR3 is CASSFELAMLPDTQYF. The CDR3 DNA reads as TGCGCCAGCAGCTTTGAACTAGCGATGCTGCCCGATACGCAGTATTTT.

This rearrangement joins TRBV9 to TRBJ1-6, with 8 nucleotides matching TRBD1. The CDR3 has 13 amino acids. The germline gives CDR1 SGDLS, CDR2 YYNGEE. Trimming took 5 bases from V and 8 from J; bases not matched to a gene: 3. The CDR3 nucleotides are TGTGCCAGCAGTGGACAGGGCTATTCACCCCTCCACTTT. It encodes CASSGQGYSPLHF.

This clone was found once. J is TRBJ2-5 and V is TRBV28, with TRBD2 matching 7 bases. The CDR3 contains 13 residues. Per the germline V gene, CDR1 is MDHEN and CDR2 is SYDVKM. Trimming cost V 8 bases and J 5 bases; bases outside gene matches: 8. The CDR3 loop is CASGRLATETQYF. The CDR3 DNA sequence: TGTGCCAGCGGGAGACTAGCTACGGAGACCCAGTACTTC. Supplemented by reference TRBV28 and TRBJ2-5, the full variable domain reads DVKVTQSSRYLVKRTGEKVFLECVQDMDHENMFWYRQDPGLGLRLIYFSYDVKMKEKGDIPEGYSVSREKKERFSLILESASTNQTSMYLCASGRLATETQYFGPGTRLLVL.

CDR3 residues: CASSPGVGNYGYTF. CDR3 DNA: TGTGCCAGTAGCCCAGGCGTGGGGAACTATGGCTACACCTTC. The J gene is TRBJ1-2, the V gene TRBV2; unclear D gene. The germline CDR1 and CDR2 sequences are SNHLY and FYNNEI. The CDR3 runs to 14 residues. V dropped 9 bases and J dropped 2 bases, with 16 bases sitting between them.

As regards this clone: Other DNA sequences from this sample encode an identical CDR3 as well. The gene calls are TRBV27 and TRBJ1-5; D is unresolved. The V gene's germline CDR1 is MNHEY and CDR2 SMNVEV (reference sequence). The CDR3 is 14 residues long. The V end lost 3 bases, the J end lost 1 base, and 7 bases lay between the germline ends. The CDR3 spells CASSLRESNQPQHF. In DNA, the CDR3 is TGTGCCAGCAGTTTGAGGGAGAGCAATCAGCCCCAGCATTTT.